This is a list of T cell receptor beta chains from one sample in a study of Ad26.COV2.S vaccination and SARS-CoV-2 variants. TCRdb keeps only in-frame clones here, not all; method: immunoSEQ multiplex PCR. The data hold hundreds of thousands of clones, with about 87% observed a single time. The sample consisted of peripheral blood, taken in a trial of Ad26.COV2.S vaccine versus placebo. The receptor source for this set is a person aged 18 to 65 who received the Ad26.COV2.S COVID-19 vaccine or a placebo. The conserved cysteine and the conserved F or W are not part of the CDR3 here.

>TRBV10-3|TRBJ1-6
AVKGVAHSPLH
>TRBV18|TRBJ1-1
ASGGMTEAF
>TRBV3-1/TRBV3-2|TRBJ2-7
ASSQEAYEQY
>TRBV5-6|TRBJ2-2
ASSWGATGELF
>TRBV25-1|TRBJ1-2
ASSVLNYGYT
>TRBV7-3|TRBJ2-7
ASSLRGTSGTSGSSYEQY
>TRBV5-5|TRBJ1-6
ASTQISPGTSYNSPLH
>TRBV5-6|TRBJ1-2
ASSFAPDGYT
>TRBV30|TRBJ2-3
AWNPPGGPSPLDTQY
>TRBV9|TRBJ2-7
ASSEDLSYEQY
>TRBV7-8|TRBJ1-2
ASSLGLLRGGYT
>TRBV5-4|TRBJ1-6
ASTRGTHNSPLH
>TRBV3-1/TRBV3-2|TRBJ2-3
ASSQEGGTDTQY
>TRBV28|TRBJ1-1
ASSLPYRDGNTEAF
>TRBV4-1|TRBJ1-1
ASSQEGSQDEAF
>TRBV7-4|TRBJ2-7
ASSSRDRESSYEQY
>TRBV29-1|TRBJ1-3
SAAQASGNTIY
>TRBV4-1|TRBJ1-3
ASSQEGRLSGNTIY
>TRBV19|TRBJ1-5
ASKIDRSGGQPQH
>TRBV6-5|TRBJ1-2
ASATDREAGGYT
>TRBV7-3|TRBJ2-1
ASSLLDRANEQF
>TRBV13|TRBJ2-7
ASTSGRGNYEQY
>TRBV3-1/TRBV3-2|TRBJ2-7
ASSQRGEQY
>TRBV2|TRBJ1-4
ASTGTPTNEKLF
>TRBV13|TRBJ2-1
ASSLPYSSGQEQF
>TRBV7-2|TRBJ2-3
ASSLTPRGSTDTQY
>TRBV19|TRBJ1-1
ASIPRAGSLMMNTEAF
>TRBV11-3|TRBJ2-2
ASSLDPAGTGELF
>TRBV6-2/TRBV6-3|TRBJ2-4
ASSYARTREAKNIQY
>TRBV4-2|TRBJ1-2
ASSRPGQGEGYT
>TRBV5-1|TRBJ2-6
ASSPQGRGANVLT
>TRBV9|TRBJ1-2
ASSPDSARGGSYGYT
>TRBV4-3|TRBJ2-6
ASSQDSGTGGFGANVLT
>TRBV6-5|TRBJ1-5
ASSYSRDQPQH
>TRBV3-1/TRBV3-2|TRBJ1-4
ASSQGAWEKLF
>TRBV3-1/TRBV3-2|TRBJ2-7
ASSQDGVGTYEQY
>TRBV6-4|TRBJ2-1
ASSSTSGRSRYNEQF
>TRBV25-1|TRBJ1-2
ASGGGQGIFGYT
>TRBV6-5|TRBJ1-2
ASRSQGAQGYT
>TRBV29-1|TRBJ1-2
SVTPYGGKAEGYGYT
>TRBV6-2/TRBV6-3|TRBJ2-7
ASSRTGIAYEQY
>TRBV27|TRBJ2-1
ASYQGGMAGYNEQF